This entry lists 13 T cell receptor beta chains sequenced from one sample in a study of T cells in Graves' hyperthyroidism and ophthalmopathy. RNA transcripts served as the template for amplifying TCR beta CDR3 regions. Primed by the HTBI set, a first-round RT-PCR was run on the TCR CDR3. One entry per CDR3 protein, called by TCRdb with MiXCR from the multiplex PCR reads. The table lists about 420,000 distinct CDR3 sequences, 15% to 19% of them singletons. Sequenced sample: blood. The receptor source for this set is a woman aged 18-29 years with Graves' hyperthyroidism.

This clonotype was picked up a small number of times. The rearrangement uses TRBV20-1 and TRBJ2-6, with TRBD1 as a possible D gene (6 bases). The CDR3 has 18 amino acids. The V end lost 0 bases, the J end lost 0 bases, and 15 bases lay between the germline ends. Germline CDR1 and CDR2: DFQATT and SNEGSKA (reference sequence). This chain's CDR3 is CSARETGQLHSGANVLTF. The CDR3 DNA sequence: TGCAGTGCTAGAGAAACCGGACAGCTCCACTCTGGGGCCAACGTCCTGACTTTC.

The V gene is TRBV7-6, the J gene TRBJ2-1; TRBD1 aligns across 10 bases. V shed 5 bases and J 5 bases; nucleotides not matched to a gene: 12. Germline lookup yields CDR1 SGHVS and CDR2 FNYEAQ. This CDR3 comprises 17 residues. The CDR3 DNA reads TGTGCCAGCAGCGAGGTCGGACAGGGGGAAATCGACAATGAGCAGTTCTTC. Amino acids: CASSEVGQGEIDNEQFF.

The V gene is TRBV15, the J gene TRBJ1-1; possibly TRBD1 for D (5 bases). This CDR3 region has 17 residues. The V gene's germline CDR1 is LNHNV and CDR2 YYDKDF (reference sequence). Trimming took off 0 bases at V and 6 bases at J, with 20 bases between the two ends. The CDR3: CATSRDGYRPGGAEAFF. The CDR3 DNA follows: TGTGCCACCAGCAGAGATGGATACAGGCCCGGGGGAGCTGAAGCTTTCTTT.

This clonotype was seen at least ten times. The chain combines TRBV20-1 with TRBJ2-5; 9 bases line up with TRBD2. CDR3 size: 14 residues. With V trimmed by 6 bases and J by 5 bases, 10 bases remained unmatched. Germline lookup yields CDR1 DFQATT and CDR2 SNEGSKA (reference sequence). CDR3 loop: CSATGGGATETQYF. In DNA, the CDR3 is TGCAGTGCAACAGGCGGGGGGGCCACGGAGACCCAGTACTTC.

This clonotype has at least ten counts. This chain links TRBV5-1 with TRBJ2-2; D gene ambiguous. Germline CDR1 SGHRS, CDR2 YFSETQ. This CDR3 region has 12 residues. V was shortened by 4 bases and J by 2 bases, with 3 bases between the two germline ends. In nucleotides, the CDR3 is TGCGCCAGCAGCGGAAACACCGGGGAGCTGTTTTTT. This gives the protein CASSGNTGELFF. Combining the CDR3 with reference TRBV5-1 and TRBJ2-2 gives the whole variable domain KAGVTQTPRYLIKTRGQQVTLSCSPISGHRSVSWYQQTPGQGLQFLFEYFSETQRNKGNFPGRFSGRQFSNSRSEMNVSTLELGDSALYLCASSGNTGELFFGEGSRLTVL.

The V call is TRBV2, the J call TRBJ1-5, with 9 bases that match TRBD1. The V gene end was trimmed by 5 bases and the J gene end by 5 bases; junction bases not matched to a gene: 4. In germline, CDR1 is SNHLY, CDR2 FYNNEI. There are 14 residues in the CDR3. The CDR3, as DNA: TGTGCCAGCAGTACCGGGACAGGGTATCAGCCCCAGCATTTT. This sequence encodes CASSTGTGYQPQHF.

The V call is TRBV27, the J call TRBJ1-4; 7 nucleotides align to TRBD1. This CDR3 is built from 16 residues. Germline CDR1 MNHEY, CDR2 SMNVEV (reference sequence). J lost 7 bases, V lost 3 bases, and 11 bases had no gene match. The CDR3 bases are TGTGCCAGCAGTTTTTCGGCGGCAGGGGGATTTGAAAAACTGTTTTTT. Its protein product is CASSFSAAGGFEKLFF.

This clonotype came up many times. The chain couples TRBV7-2 to TRBJ2-3; D gene uncertain. CDR3 length equals 15 residues. Trimming shortened V by 1 base and J by 6 bases, and 14 bases separated the two germline ends. CDR1 and CDR2 from the germline V gene are SGHTA and FQGNSA. The CDR3 coding sequence is TGTGCCAGCAGCTTAGGGGTCTCTTCGGCGGATACGCAGTATTTT. Protein product: CASSLGVSSADTQYF.

This clonotype appeared many times. The gene calls are TRBV20-1 and TRBJ2-7; D may be TRBD2 (5 bases). Trimming pared 3 bases from V and 7 bases from J, leaving 19 bases between. CDR3 length: 14 residues. Germline V CDR1 and CDR2: DFQATT, SNEGSKA (reference sequence). CDR3 bases: TGCAGTGCTAGTGCTGCGGGCGAACCTTGGGAGCAGTACTTC. As protein: CSASAAGEPWEQYF.

The rearrangement uses TRBV4-1 and TRBJ2-7, with D unresolved. This CDR3 contains 12 residues. The germline CDR1 and CDR2 sequences are MGHRA and YSYEKL. Between the trimmed V and J ends, which lost 0 bases and 5 bases, there was a span of 5 bases. The CDR3 loop reads CASSQDPDEQYF. For the CDR3, the DNA is TGCGCCAGCAGCCAAGACCCCGACGAGCAGTACTTC.

In the case of this clonotype: A much larger clonotype is one base distant, so this may be a read error. CDR3 region: CASRGQGTGNTIYF. The CDR3 bases are TGTGCCAGCAGAGGACAGGGAACTGGAAACACCATATATTTT. V and J are TRBV2 and TRBJ1-3, with 8 bases matching TRBD1. Germline CDR1 reads SNHLY; CDR2 reads FYNNEI. This CDR3 is built from 14 residues. The V and J ends lost 6 bases and 2 bases, in that order; junction bases with no gene match: 3.

This clonotype was counted only a few times. The CDR3 coding sequence is TGCAGTGCTAGAGATGTCGGGTCCCAAGCCAAAAACATTCAGTACTTC. Residues: CSARDVGSQAKNIQYF. The chain couples TRBV20-1 to TRBJ2-4, with D unclear. The CDR3 contains 16 residues. Germline values: CDR1 DFQATT, CDR2 SNEGSKA (reference sequence). V was clipped by 0 bases and J by 0 bases, with 12 bases between them.

This clonotype was seen more than once but under ten times. The CDR3 loop is CASVPGQVFYEQYF. The CDR3 DNA reads TGTGCCAGCGTCCCGGGACAGGTCTTCTACGAGCAGTACTTC. The rearrangement uses TRBV28 and TRBJ2-7; 8 bases match TRBD1. This CDR3 is 14 amino acids long. Germline-derived CDR1 and CDR2 are MDHEN and SYDVKM. The junction had 9 bases not matched to a gene; V was cut back by 8 bases and J by 3 bases. The full variable domain, with the rest looked up from reference TRBV28 and TRBJ2-7, is DVKVTQSSRYLVKRTGEKVFLECVQDMDHENMFWYRQDPGLGLRLIYFSYDVKMKEKGDIPEGYSVSREKKERFSLILESASTNQTSMYLCASVPGQVFYEQYFGPGTRLTVT.